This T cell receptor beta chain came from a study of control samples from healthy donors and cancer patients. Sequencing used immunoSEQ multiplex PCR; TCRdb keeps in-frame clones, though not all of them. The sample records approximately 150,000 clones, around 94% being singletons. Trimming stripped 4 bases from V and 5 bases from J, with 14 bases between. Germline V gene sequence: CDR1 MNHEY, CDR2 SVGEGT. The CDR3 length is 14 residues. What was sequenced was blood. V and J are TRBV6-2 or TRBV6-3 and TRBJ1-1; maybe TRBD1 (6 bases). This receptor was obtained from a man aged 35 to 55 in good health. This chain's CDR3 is CASSLAGDGTEAFF. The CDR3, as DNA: TGTGCCAGCAGTTTAGCAGGGGATGGAACTGAAGCTTTCTTT.